A selection of T cell receptor beta chains follows, all from one sample in a study of T cells after yellow fever vaccination. TCRdb ran MiXCR on the 5' RACE reads and lists one entry per CDR3 protein. Of 400,000 to 450,000 distinct CDR3 sequences detected, about 19% appear once; the ten largest clones hold around 17%. Sample: PBMCs, taken before the yellow fever booster vaccination. These receptors came from a man between 18 and 35 years old who received the YFV17D yellow fever vaccine. The CDR3 runs from the conserved cysteine through the conserved F or W. The D gene is left open where the match is weak. Clone size is given for some rows only: seen once, a few or many times, or a class if the clone is expanded.

CDR3 length,clone size,V gene,D gene,J gene,CDR3 DNA,CDR3 protein
15,NA,TRBV4-3,NA,TRBJ1-4,TGCGCCAGCAGCCCAAGGGCCGGTACTAATGAAAAACTGTTTTTT,CASSPRAGTNEKLFF
14,few,TRBV12-3/TRBV12-4,TRBD1,TRBJ2-2,TGTGCCAGCAGTGCCACAGGGGACACCGGGGAGCTGTTTTTT,CASSATGDTGELFF
15,NA,TRBV27,TRBD2,TRBJ2-5,TGTGCCAGCAGCGCTCTAGCGGGGGGGTTTGAGACCCAGTACTTC,CASSALAGGFETQYF
15,NA,TRBV11-3,TRBD2,TRBJ2-1,TGTGCCAGCAGCCACGGACTAGCGCAGTACAATGAGCAGTTCTTC,CASSHGLAQYNEQFF
14,few,TRBV27,NA,TRBJ2-3,TGTGCCAGCAGTCCCGGGACGGTCGCAGGAACGCAGTATTTT,CASSPGTVAGTQYF
16,many,TRBV5-1,NA,TRBJ1-2,TGCGCCAGCAGCCGGGGAGACCGCGACAGAGCCGGTGGCTACACCTTC,CASSRGDRDRAGGYTF
15,NA,TRBV5-5,NA,TRBJ2-2,TGTGCCAGCAGCACCGGCCCAAACGAGGCCGGGGAGCTGTTTTTT,CASSTGPNEAGELFF
17,once,TRBV4-1,TRBD1,TRBJ2-7,TGCGCCAGCAGCCAAGATATTTACAGGGGTTTGAACTACGAGCAGTACTTC,CASSQDIYRGLNYEQYF
13,few,TRBV5-1,NA,TRBJ2-3,TGCGCCAGCAGCTGGACAGCAACAGATACGCAGTATTTT,CASSWTATDTQYF
14,few,TRBV10-3,NA,TRBJ2-2,TGTGCCATCAGGGCAGGGTCAAGGACCGGGGAGCTGTTTTTT,CAIRAGSRTGELFF
16,NA,TRBV18,NA,TRBJ1-1,TGTGCCAGCTCACCTTTAGGGGAAAGGGTGGGCACTGAAGCTTTCTTT,CASSPLGERVGTEAFF
14,once,TRBV20-1,TRBD2,TRBJ2-3,TGCAGTGCTAGAGTTAGCGGGGAAAGAGATACGCAGTATTTT,CSARVSGERDTQYF
15,NA,TRBV4-3,NA,TRBJ1-2,TGCGCCAGCAGCCCCCTGGGGGGGCATGACTATGGCTACACCTTC,CASSPLGGHDYGYTF